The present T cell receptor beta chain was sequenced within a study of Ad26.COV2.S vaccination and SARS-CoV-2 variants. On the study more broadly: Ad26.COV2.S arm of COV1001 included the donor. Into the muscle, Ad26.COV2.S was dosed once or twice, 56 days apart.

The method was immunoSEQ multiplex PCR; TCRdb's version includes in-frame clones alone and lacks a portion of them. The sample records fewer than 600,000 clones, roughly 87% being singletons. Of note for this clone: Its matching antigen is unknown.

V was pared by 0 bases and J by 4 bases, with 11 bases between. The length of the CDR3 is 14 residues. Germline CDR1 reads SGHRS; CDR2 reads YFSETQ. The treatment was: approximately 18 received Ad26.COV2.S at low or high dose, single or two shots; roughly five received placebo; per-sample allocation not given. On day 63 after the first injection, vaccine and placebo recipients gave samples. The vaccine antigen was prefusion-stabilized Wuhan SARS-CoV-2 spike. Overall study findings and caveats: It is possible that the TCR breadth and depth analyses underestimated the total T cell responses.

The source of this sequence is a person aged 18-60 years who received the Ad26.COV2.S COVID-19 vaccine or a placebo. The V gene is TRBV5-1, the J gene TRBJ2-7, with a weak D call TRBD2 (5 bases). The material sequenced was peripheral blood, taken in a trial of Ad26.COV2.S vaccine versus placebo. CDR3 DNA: TGCGCCAGCAGCTTGGTGCCGGGGATTTACGAGCAGTACTTC. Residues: CASSLVPGIYEQYF.